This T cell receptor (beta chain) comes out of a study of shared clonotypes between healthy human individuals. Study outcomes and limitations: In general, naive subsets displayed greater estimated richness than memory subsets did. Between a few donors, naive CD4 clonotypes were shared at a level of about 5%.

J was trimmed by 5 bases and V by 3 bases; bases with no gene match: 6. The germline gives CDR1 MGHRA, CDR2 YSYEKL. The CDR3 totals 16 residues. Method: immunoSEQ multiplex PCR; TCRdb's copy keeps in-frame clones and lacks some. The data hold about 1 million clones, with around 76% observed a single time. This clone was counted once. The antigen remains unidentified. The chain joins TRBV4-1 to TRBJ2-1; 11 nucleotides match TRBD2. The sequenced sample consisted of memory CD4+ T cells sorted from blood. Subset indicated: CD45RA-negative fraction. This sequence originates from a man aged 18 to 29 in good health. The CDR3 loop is CASSQETSGMNNEQFF. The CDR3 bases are TGCGCCAGCAGCCAGGAGACTAGCGGGATGAACAATGAGCAGTTCTTC.